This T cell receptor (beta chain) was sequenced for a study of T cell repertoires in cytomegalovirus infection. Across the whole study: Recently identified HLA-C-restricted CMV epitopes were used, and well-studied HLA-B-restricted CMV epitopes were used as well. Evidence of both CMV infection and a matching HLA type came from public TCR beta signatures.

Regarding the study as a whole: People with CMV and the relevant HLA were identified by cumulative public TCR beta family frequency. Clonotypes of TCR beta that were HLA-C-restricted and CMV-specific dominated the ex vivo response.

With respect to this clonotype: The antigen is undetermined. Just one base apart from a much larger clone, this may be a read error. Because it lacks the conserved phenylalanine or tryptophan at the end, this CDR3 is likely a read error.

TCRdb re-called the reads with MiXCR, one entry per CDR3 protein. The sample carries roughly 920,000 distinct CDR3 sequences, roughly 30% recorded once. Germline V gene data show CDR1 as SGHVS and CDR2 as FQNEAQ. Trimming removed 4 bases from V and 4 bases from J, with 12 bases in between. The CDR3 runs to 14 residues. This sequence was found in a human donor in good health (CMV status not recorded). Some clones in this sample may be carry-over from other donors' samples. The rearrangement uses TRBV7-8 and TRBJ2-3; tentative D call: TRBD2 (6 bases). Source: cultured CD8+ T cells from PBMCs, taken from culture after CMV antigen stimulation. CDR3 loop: CASSSRGSADTQYL. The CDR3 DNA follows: TGTGCCAGCAGCTCGCGGGGCAGCGCAGATACGCAGTATCTT.